This TCR beta chain derives from a study of T cell responses to AZD1222 COVID-19 vaccine. Study-level findings and limits: Reports say nearly half of spike-specific TCRs go after unmutated variant regions. It was only a handful of AZD1222 recipients who were seropositive at baseline. The donor cohort was predominantly white British with a female majority, and clonal diversity may have been underestimated.

V lost 5 bases, J lost 6 bases, and 5 bases lay in between. CDR3 length: 11 amino acids. Germline values: CDR1 SEHNR, CDR2 FQNEAQ (reference sequence). Comments on this clone: As yet, its antigen is unknown.

TCRdb keeps only in-frame clones here, not all; method: immunoSEQ multiplex PCR. The profile shows 150,000 to 200,000 clones, approximately 92% of them singletons. The sequence was obtained from an adult in good health. The source material was peripheral blood, sampled on day 0 of AZD1222 vaccination. The chain is built from TRBV7-9 and TRBJ2-4, with D hard to call. CDR3 coding DNA: TGTGCCAGCAGCCCCGCAAACATTCAGTACTTC. It specifies CASSPANIQYF.